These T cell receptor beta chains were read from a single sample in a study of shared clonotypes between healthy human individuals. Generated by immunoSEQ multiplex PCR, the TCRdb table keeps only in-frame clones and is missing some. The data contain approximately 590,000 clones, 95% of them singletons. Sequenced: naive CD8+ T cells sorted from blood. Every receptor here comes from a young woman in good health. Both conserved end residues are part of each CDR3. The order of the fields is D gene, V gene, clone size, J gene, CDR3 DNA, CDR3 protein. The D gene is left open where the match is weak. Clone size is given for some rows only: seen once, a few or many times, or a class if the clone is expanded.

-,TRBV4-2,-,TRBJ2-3,TGTGCCAGCCACCGCGGTCGGACTAGCACAGATACGCAGTATTTT,CASHRGRTSTDTQYF
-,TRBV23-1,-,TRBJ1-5,TGCGCCAGCAGTCAATCAAAACAGGGTGGCCAGCCCCAGCATTTT,CASSQSKQGGQPQHF
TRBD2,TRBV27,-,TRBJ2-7,TGTGCCAGCAGTGAGTGGACTAGCGAACCCTACGAGCAGTACTTC,CASSEWTSEPYEQYF
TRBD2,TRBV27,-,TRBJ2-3,TGTGCCAGCAGTTGGACTAGGTCCACAGATACGCAGTATTTT,CASSWTRSTDTQYF
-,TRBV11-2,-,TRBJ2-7,TGTGCCAGCAGCTTGATAAGAGGCAGCCGCTACGAGCAGTACTTC,CASSLIRGSRYEQYF
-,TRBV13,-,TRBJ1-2,TGTGCCAGCAGCTACCGGGACACGGTTGTGGGTGGCTACACCTTC,CASSYRDTVVGGYTF
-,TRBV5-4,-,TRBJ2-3,TGTGCCAGCGCGGGACCGAGCACAGATACGCAGTATTTT,CASAGPSTDTQYF
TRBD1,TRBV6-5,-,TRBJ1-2,TGTGCCAGCATGGCAGGGGGTGGCTACACCTTC,CASMAGGGYTF
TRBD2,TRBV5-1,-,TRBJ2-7,TGCGCCAGCAGCTTGGTAGCGGGAGGGAGCTCCTACGAGCAGTACTTC,CASSLVAGGSSYEQYF
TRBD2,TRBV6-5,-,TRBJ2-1,TGTGCCAGCAGTTACCCGACTAGCGGGGGGGGTGAGCAGTTCTTC,CASSYPTSGGGEQFF
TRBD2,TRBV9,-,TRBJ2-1,TGTGCCAGCAGCCCCCCAGCGGGAGGTCCCAATGAGCAGTTCTTC,CASSPPAGGPNEQFF
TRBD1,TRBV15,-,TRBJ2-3,TGTGCCACCAGTCCCCCCGCCACAGGGGACACAGATACGCAGTATTTT,CATSPPATGDTDTQYF
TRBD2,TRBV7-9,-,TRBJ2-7,TGTGCCAGCACATCCCTAGCGGGCGGATACGAGCAGTACTTC,CASTSLAGGYEQYF
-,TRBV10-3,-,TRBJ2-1,TGTGCCATCAGCCCGGGAGCATCTTACAATGAGCAGTTCTTC,CAISPGASYNEQFF
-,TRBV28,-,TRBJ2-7,TGTGCCAGCAGTTCTGGCTACGAGCAGTACTTC,CASSSGYEQYF
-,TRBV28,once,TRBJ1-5,TGTGCCGGCAGTTGGGACCAGCGGCCGGATCAGCCCCAGCATTTT,CAGSWDQRPDQPQHF
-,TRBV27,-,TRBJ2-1,TGTGCCAGCAGTTTATCGCTCGGGATCTCCTACAATGAGCAGTTCTTC,CASSLSLGISYNEQFF
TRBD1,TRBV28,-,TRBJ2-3,TGTGCCAGCAGTAGGACAGGGGCGCACACAGATACGCAGTATTTT,CASSRTGAHTDTQYF
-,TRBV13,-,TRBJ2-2,TGTGCCAGCAGCTTCGGCCAGACGAACACCGGGGAGCTGTTTTTT,CASSFGQTNTGELFF
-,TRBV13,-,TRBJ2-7,TGTGCCAGCAGCTTCACAGGGCTGAGCTCCTACGAGCAGTACTTC,CASSFTGLSSYEQYF
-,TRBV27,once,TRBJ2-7,TGTGCCAGCAGTCCGGACTGGGAAACCTACGAGCAGTACTTC,CASSPDWETYEQYF
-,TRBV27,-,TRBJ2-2,TGTGCCAGCAGTTTTTGGCCCCGCACCGGGGAGCTGTTTTTT,CASSFWPRTGELFF
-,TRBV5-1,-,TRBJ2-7,TGCGCCAGCAGCTTGGCCGGTTTGGTGAGCATGCGGTACGAGCAGTACTTC,CASSLAGLVSMRYEQYF
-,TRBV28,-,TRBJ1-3,TGTGCCAGCAGTTTTATGGGGGGGAGCCTCTCGCCAGGAAACACCATATATTTT,CASSFMGGSLSPGNTIYF
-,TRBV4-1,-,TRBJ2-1,TGCGCCAGCAGCCAAGATAAATCAGCCTACAATGAGCAGTTCTTC,CASSQDKSAYNEQFF
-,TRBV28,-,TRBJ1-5,TGTGCCAGCAGCCAGTACAAGGGAGGTCAGCCCCAGCATTTT,CASSQYKGGQPQHF
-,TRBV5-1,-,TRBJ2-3,TGCGCCAGCAGCTTGCGGGTTAGCGCCACAGATACGCAGTATTTT,CASSLRVSATDTQYF
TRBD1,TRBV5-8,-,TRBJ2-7,TGTGCCAGCAGCTCTTGGACAGGTGATTACGAGCAGTACTTC,CASSSWTGDYEQYF
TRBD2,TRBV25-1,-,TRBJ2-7,TGTGCCAGCAGTGCTAGCGGGAGGCCCTACGAGCAGTACTTC,CASSASGRPYEQYF